This T cell receptor beta chain was found in a study of blood T cells in healthy people across ages. Study in general: Per every two T cells, about one barcoded beta molecule was captured by template switching.

The study, taken as a whole, reports: TCR beta diversity, measured per million T cells, fell in a roughly linear way with age. Diversity estimates from one million T cells were considered underestimates.

This clonotype was counted between two and nine times. The antigen is undetermined. The total RNA that was extracted per sample amounted to at least 5.5 micrograms. With a J-beta primer mix and a sample-barcoded 5' primer, a second PCR ran roughly 6 to 11 cycles. A single record per CDR3 protein comes from TCRdb applying MiXCR to the 5' RACE reads. Among some 1,500,000 distinct CDR3 sequences listed, 42% were seen once. The CDR3 runs 14 residues. Trimming shortened V by 3 bases and J by 2 bases, and 12 bases separated the two germline ends. CDR1 SQVTM and CDR2 ANQGSEA come from the germline V gene. The sequencing sample was made of blood. This rearrangement joins TRBV29-1 to TRBJ2-3; D may correspond to TRBD1 or TRBD2 (5 bases each). This sequence was found in a woman aged 18-29 years in good health. CDR3: CSVEGRQNTDTQYF. CDR3 sequence (DNA): TGCAGCGTTGAGGGGAGACAGAACACAGATACGCAGTATTTT.